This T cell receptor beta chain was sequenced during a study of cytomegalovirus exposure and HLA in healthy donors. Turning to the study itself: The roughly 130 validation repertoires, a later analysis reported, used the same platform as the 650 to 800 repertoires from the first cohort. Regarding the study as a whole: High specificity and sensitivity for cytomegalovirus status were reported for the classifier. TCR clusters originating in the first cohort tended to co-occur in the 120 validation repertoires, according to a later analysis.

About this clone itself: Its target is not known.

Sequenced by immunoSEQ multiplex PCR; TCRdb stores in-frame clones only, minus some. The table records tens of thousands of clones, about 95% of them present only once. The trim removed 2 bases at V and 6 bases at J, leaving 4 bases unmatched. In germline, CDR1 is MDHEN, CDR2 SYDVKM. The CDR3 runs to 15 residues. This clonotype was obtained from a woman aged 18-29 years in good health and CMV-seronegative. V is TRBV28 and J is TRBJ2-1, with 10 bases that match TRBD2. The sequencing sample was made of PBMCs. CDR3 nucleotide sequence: TGTGCCAGCAGTTTAGCAGCGGGAGGGCCCAATGAGCAGTTCTTC. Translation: CASSLAAGGPNEQFF.